One and the same sample provided the 2 T cell receptor beta chains below, sequenced in a study of blood T cell repertoires in COVID-19. Sequencing was performed with immunoSEQ multiplex PCR; in TCRdb, only in-frame clones are kept and a portion is missing. Of about 50,000 clones in the sample, about 87% were seen once. What was sequenced was peripheral blood. Source of these receptors: a human donor with active COVID-19. The donor label of this sample is uncertain.

The J gene is TRBJ1-5, the V gene TRBV30; 9 nucleotides agree with TRBD1. V was pared by 0 bases and J by 3 bases, with 6 bases of the junction left unmatched. Germline V gene sequence: CDR1 GTSNPN, CDR2 SVGIG (reference sequence). This CDR3 region has 16 residues. CDR3 coding DNA: TGTGCCTGGAGTGTCTTTGGACAGGGGAACAATCAGCCCCAGCATTTT. The encoded protein is CAWSVFGQGNNQPQHF.

The gene calls are TRBV5-1 and TRBJ1-2; 10 bases agree with TRBD1. The CDR3 is 15 residues long. V shed 5 bases and J 2 bases; nucleotides not matched to a gene: 6. CDR1 is SGHRS, CDR2 YFSETQ, per germline. The CDR3 nucleotides are TGCGCCAGCAGGGAGCCGGGACAGGGGAACTATGGCTACACCTTC. It translates to CASREPGQGNYGYTF.